The TCR beta chain described here comes from a study of blood T cells in healthy people across ages. Then a second PCR, running roughly 7 to 11 cycles, was carried out with a sample-barcoded 5' primer and a J-beta primer mix. TCRdb used MiXCR to reprocess the 5' RACE reads, holding one entry per CDR3 protein. The data show roughly 800,000 distinct CDR3 sequences, 50% to 65% seen once. Germline V gene sequence: CDR1 SNHLY, CDR2 FYNNEI. The V end lost 6 bases, the J end lost 1 base, and 12 bases lay between the germline ends. The CDR3 contains 14 residues. The sequencing sample was made of blood. The TCR was taken from a man aged 80 or over in good health. The rearrangement joins TRBV2 to TRBJ2-5; a possible D gene is TRBD2 (5 bases). CDR3 bases: TGTGCCAGCAGCCGAGACTACACCCAAGAGACCCAGTACTTC. It is translated as CASSRDYTQETQYF.